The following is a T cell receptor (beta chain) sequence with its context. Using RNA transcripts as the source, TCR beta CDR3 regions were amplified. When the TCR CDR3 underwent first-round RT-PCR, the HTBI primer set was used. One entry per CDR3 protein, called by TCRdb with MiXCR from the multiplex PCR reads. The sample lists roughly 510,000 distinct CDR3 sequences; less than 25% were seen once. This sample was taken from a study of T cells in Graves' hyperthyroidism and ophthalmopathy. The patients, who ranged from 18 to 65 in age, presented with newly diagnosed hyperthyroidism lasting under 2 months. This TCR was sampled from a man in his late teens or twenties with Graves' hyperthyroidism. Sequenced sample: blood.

The chain's CDR3 is CASSLGRVAGVLVETQYF. The CDR3 coding sequence is TGTGCCAGCAGTTTGGGCCGGGTGGCGGGAGTGCTGGTAGAGACCCAGTACTTC. The J gene is TRBJ2-5, the V gene TRBV12-3 or TRBV12-4; TRBD2 matches at 7 bases. CDR3 size: 18 residues. Trimming at V came to 3 bases and at J to 4 bases, leaving 17 bases not matched to a gene.